The next 14 T cell receptor beta chains were all read from a single sample in a study of T cells in localized non-small cell lung cancer. Here immunoSEQ multiplex PCR was the method, and the copy in TCRdb shows in-frame clones only, minus some. This table holds approximately 30,000 clones, over 85% found once. Sequenced material: peripheral blood, taken before any cancer treatment. These TCRs come from a woman aged 18-55 years with stage I lung adenocarcinoma.

The chain is built from TRBV11-3 and TRBJ2-5, with a possible D match to TRBD2 (7 bases). The better agreement between TRBJ2-7 and the DNA end casts doubt on the J call. CDR1 and CDR2 (germline): SGHNT, YENEEA. The CDR3 is 15 amino acids. CDR3 sequence reads: CASSSGASGAYEQYF. In DNA, the CDR3 is TGTGCCAGCAGCTCAGGGGCTAGCGGAGCCTACGAGCAGTACTTC.

The chain uses TRBV10-3 and TRBJ2-2, with TRBD2 as a possible D gene (5 bases). This CDR3 has 15 amino acids. The ends were cut back, 0 bases at V and 8 bases at J, with 13 bases in the middle. Germline V gene sequence: CDR1 ENHRY, CDR2 SYGVKD. CDR3 in amino acids: CAISESDSKIGELFF. Written as DNA, the CDR3 is TGTGCCATCAGTGAGTCGGACTCTAAGATAGGGGAGCTGTTTTTT.

The chain combines TRBV4-1 with TRBJ2-7; D uncertain. The CDR3 is made up of 14 amino acids. The germline V gene encodes CDR1 MGHRA and CDR2 YSYEKL. V was cut by 0 bases and J by 1 base, with 7 bases left in between. The CDR3, as DNA: TGCGCCAGCAGCCAAGAGGGCAGTTCCTACGAGCAGTACTTC. Protein product: CASSQEGSSYEQYF.

The gene calls are TRBV6-1 and TRBJ1-5; no definite D call. Germline-derived CDR1 and CDR2 are MNHNS and SASEGT. CDR3 length: 15 residues. With 7 bases removed from V and 7 bases from J, the gap between germline ends came to 20 bases. CDR3 sequence: CASILSPFWQQPQHF. The CDR3 DNA reads as TGTGCCAGCATTCTATCCCCTTTTTGGCAACAGCCCCAGCATTTT.

The DNA for the CDR3 is TGTGCCAGCAGCTCCCCCCCGACTAGCGGGAAAGTCGAGCAGTACTTC. Its translation: CASSSPPTSGKVEQYF. The chain recombines TRBV13 with TRBJ2-7; 11 nucleotides line up with TRBD2. J gave up 6 bases and V 4 bases, and 11 bases lay outside the gene matches. The CDR3 contains 16 residues. CDR1 PRHDT and CDR2 FYEKMQ come from the germline V gene (reference sequence).

The V and J genes are TRBV19 and TRBJ2-5; D is ambiguous. CDR3 length: 12 residues. Trimming pared 6 bases from V and 0 bases from J, leaving 5 bases between. The germline V gene has CDR1 LNHDA and CDR2 SQIVND (reference sequence). CDR3 amino acids: CASSLDQETQYF. The CDR3 nucleotides are TGTGCCAGTAGCCTGGACCAAGAGACCCAGTACTTC.

In this sample, this clone turned up once. The junction departs from germline at one end; a sequencing error may be responsible. The V and J genes are TRBV30 and TRBJ2-7; possible D gene TRBD1, 6 bases. From germline, CDR1 is GTSNPN and CDR2 SVGIG (reference sequence). This CDR3 has 13 amino acids. CDR3 amino acids: CAWSQGGRLFLNF. Here the CDR3 DNA reads TGTGCCTGGAGCCAAGGGGGACGCCTCTTTCTAAACTTC.

This chain connects TRBV19 to TRBJ1-4; no clear D. Trimming removed 9 bases from V and 10 bases from J, with 15 bases in between. The CDR3 runs to 12 residues. The germline V gene encodes CDR1 LNHDA and CDR2 SQIVND (reference sequence). The CDR3 coding sequence is TGTGCCAGCTCACCCCCGCGCGGAAAACTGTTTTTT. It translates to CASSPPRGKLFF.

The gene calls are TRBV2 and TRBJ2-1, with 9 bases identical to TRBD2. With V trimmed by 6 bases and J by 3 bases, 9 bases remained unmatched. The CDR3 totals 16 residues. Germline CDR1 SNHLY, CDR2 FYNNEI. The CDR3 DNA reads as TGTGCCAGCAGCCCCAAGACTAGCGGTAACTACAATGAGCAGTTCTTC. It codes for CASSPKTSGNYNEQFF.

V usage is TRBV7-3 and J usage is TRBJ1-4, with unresolved D. Germline V gene lookup returns CDR1 SGHTA and CDR2 FQGTGA. V lost 7 bases to trimming and J lost 6 bases, with 9 bases between them. The CDR3 runs 12 residues. The chain's CDR3 is CASMPTDEKLFF. In nucleotides, the CDR3 is TGTGCCAGCATGCCCACAGATGAAAAACTGTTTTTT.

The rearrangement links TRBV11-3 to TRBJ2-3, with D possibly being TRBD1 (6 bases). V was pared by 5 bases and J by 5 bases, with 14 bases between. The CDR3 is 14 amino acids. CDR1 and CDR2 (germline): SGHNT, YENEEA. The CDR3 DNA follows: TGTGCCAGCAGCCTCCGATCAGGGGAAGATACGCAGTATTTT. Translated: CASSLRSGEDTQYF.

A few counts support this clone. The V call is TRBV19, the J call TRBJ2-1, with TRBD1 matching 9 bases. Germline trimming cut 3 bases from V and 2 bases from J; bases unmatched to any gene: 8. The CDR3 contains 17 residues. Germline lookup yields CDR1 LNHDA and CDR2 SQIVND (reference sequence). The CDR3 sequence is CASSIPATGGAYNEQFF. CDR3 in DNA: TGTGCCAGTAGTATCCCCGCGACAGGGGGTGCCTACAATGAGCAGTTCTTC.

The gene calls are TRBV11-2 and TRBJ2-1, with 9 bases matching TRBD2. After removal of 6 bases from V and 0 bases from J, the junction contained 12 bases not matched to a gene. The length of the CDR3 is 18 residues. Germline V gene sequence: CDR1 SGHAT, CDR2 FQNNGV. The CDR3 nucleotides read TGTGCCAGCAGTTCTCCGCGAGCGGGAGGCTTCTCCTACAATGAGCAGTTCTTC. Protein product: CASSSPRAGGFSYNEQFF.

The chain uses TRBV7-9 and TRBJ2-1; TRBD2 agrees at 7 bases. Per the germline V gene, CDR1 is SEHNR and CDR2 is FQNEAQ (reference sequence). Losses at the gene ends were 5 bases for V and 1 base for J; bases not matched to a gene: 5. The CDR3 runs 15 residues. The CDR3 region is CASSKRESSYNEQFF. The CDR3 DNA reads TGTGCCAGCAGCAAGCGGGAATCGTCCTACAATGAGCAGTTCTTC.